Listed below are T cell receptor beta chains from one sample, sequenced in a study of blood T cell repertoires in COVID-19. The table came from immunoSEQ multiplex PCR; TCRdb's copy has only in-frame clones and leaves some out. The table shows roughly 160,000 clones, with more than 75% occurring only once. The sequenced sample was peripheral blood. These receptor sequences come from a man aged 50-59 years who had recovered from COVID-19. Both conserved end residues are part of each CDR3. The order of the fields is J gene, clone size, D gene, V gene, CDR3 protein, CDR3 DNA. The D gene is left open where the match is weak. A clone size is listed for some rows: how often the clone was seen (once, few, many), or a class if it is expanded.

J: TRBJ1-6; size: few; D: -; V: TRBV7-9; CDR3: CASSPTGNSPLHF; DNA: TGTGCCAGCAGCCCTACAGGGAATTCACCCCTCCACTTT
J: TRBJ1-4; size: few; D: -; V: TRBV27; CDR3: CASSLTGPREKLFF; DNA: TGTGCCAGCAGTCTCACAGGGCCCCGAGAAAAACTGTTTTTT
J: TRBJ2-4; size: -; D: -; V: TRBV5-4; CDR3: CASSLMGADIQYF; DNA: TGTGCCAGCAGCTTGATGGGGGCGGACATTCAGTACTTC
J: TRBJ1-2; size: once; D: -; V: TRBV6-5; CDR3: CASSKCGTDNYGYTF; DNA: TGTGCCAGCAGTAAATGCGGGACTGATAACTATGGCTACACCTTC
J: TRBJ1-5; size: -; D: -; V: TRBV28; CDR3: CASSSYQPQHF; DNA: TGTGCCAGCAGTTCGTATCAGCCCCAGCATTTT
J: TRBJ2-7; size: -; D: -; V: TRBV18; CDR3: CASSPPGQRPEQYF; DNA: TGTGCCAGCTCACCACCGGGACAACGTCCCGAGCAGTACTTC
J: TRBJ2-7; size: -; D: -; V: TRBV6-1; CDR3: CASSEALGTYEQYF; DNA: TGTGCCAGCAGTGAAGCGCTAGGCACCTACGAGCAGTACTTC
J: TRBJ1-1; size: -; D: TRBD1; V: TRBV7-9; CDR3: CASSRQGGNTEAFF; DNA: TGTGCCAGCAGTAGACAGGGAGGGAACACTGAAGCTTTCTTT
J: TRBJ1-2; size: -; D: -; V: TRBV15; CDR3: CATSSSRANYGYTF; DNA: TGTGCCACCAGCAGTTCACGGGCTAACTATGGCTACACCTTC
J: TRBJ2-4; size: -; D: TRBD1; V: TRBV28; CDR3: CASSSGGAAKNIQYF; DNA: TGTGCCAGCAGCTCAGGGGGCGCAGCCAAAAACATTCAGTACTTC
J: TRBJ1-2; size: -; D: -; V: TRBV7-2; CDR3: CASSLNPAGFNGYTF; DNA: TGTGCCAGCAGCTTAAATCCCGCAGGGTTTAATGGCTACACCTTC
J: TRBJ2-7; size: -; D: -; V: TRBV7-2; CDR3: CASRRSTYEQYF; DNA: TGTGCCAGCAGGCGAAGCACCTACGAGCAGTACTTC
J: TRBJ2-2; size: -; D: -; V: TRBV24-1; CDR3: CATSRGGLTNTGELFF; DNA: TGTGCCACCAGTAGGGGGGGCCTCACGAACACCGGGGAGCTGTTTTTT
J: TRBJ1-6; size: -; D: -; V: TRBV5-5; CDR3: CASSLGRAYNSPLHF; DNA: TGTGCCAGCAGCTTGGGGCGGGCCTATAATTCACCCCTCCACTTT
J: TRBJ2-7; size: -; D: TRBD1; V: TRBV18; CDR3: CASSPRGQGHEQYF; DNA: TGTGCCAGCTCACCAAGGGGGCAGGGGCACGAGCAGTACTTC
J: TRBJ2-5; size: -; D: -; V: TRBV25-1; CDR3: CASSPRGYQETQYF; DNA: TGTGCCAGCAGTCCCCGGGGGTACCAAGAGACCCAGTACTTC
J: TRBJ2-3; size: -; D: TRBD2; V: TRBV4-3; CDR3: CASSQTTSGSDTQYF; DNA: TGCGCCAGCAGCCAAACCACTAGCGGGAGTGATACGCAGTATTTT
J: TRBJ2-1; size: -; D: TRBD2; V: TRBV7-9; CDR3: CASSLGLAGEQFF; DNA: TGTGCCAGCAGCTTGGGACTAGCGGGTGAGCAGTTCTTC
J: TRBJ2-2; size: once; D: -; V: TRBV9; CDR3: CASSVGPRTGTGELFF; DNA: TGTGCCAGCAGCGTAGGTCCTCGAACCGGGACCGGGGAGCTGTTTTTT
J: TRBJ2-3; size: -; D: TRBD1; V: TRBV7-2; CDR3: CASSAWGGQGADTQYF; DNA: TGTGCCAGCAGCGCCTGGGGGGGACAGGGGGCAGATACGCAGTATTTT
J: TRBJ2-7; size: -; D: TRBD1; V: TRBV7-9; CDR3: CASSSGTGEVYEQYF; DNA: TGTGCCAGCAGCTCTGGGACAGGGGAAGTCTACGAGCAGTACTTC
J: TRBJ2-4; size: once; D: TRBD1; V: TRBV15; CDR3: CATSREGGTGENIQYF; DNA: TGTGCCACCAGCAGAGAAGGGGGGACAGGGGAGAACATTCAGTACTTC
J: TRBJ2-3; size: -; D: -; V: TRBV5-1; CDR3: CASSLARIAGTDTQYF; DNA: TGCGCCAGCAGCTTGGCCAGGATAGCGGGCACAGATACGCAGTATTTT
J: TRBJ2-3; size: -; D: -; V: TRBV7-6; CDR3: CASSPLGYTQYF; DNA: TGTGCCAGCAGCCCACTAGGGTATACGCAGTATTTT
J: TRBJ2-5; size: -; D: TRBD2; V: TRBV6-2/TRBV6-3; CDR3: CASSYSSRLAGVGETQYF; DNA: TGTGCCAGCAGTTACTCGAGTCGACTAGCGGGAGTGGGGGAGACCCAGTACTTC
J: TRBJ2-1; size: once; D: TRBD1; V: TRBV30; CDR3: CAWSGQRGNEQFF; DNA: TGTGCCTGGTCGGGACAGCGAGGGAATGAGCAGTTCTTC
J: TRBJ2-6; size: -; D: -; V: TRBV9; CDR3: CASSDRTGPGANVLTF; DNA: TGTGCCAGCAGCGATAGAACAGGGCCTGGGGCCAACGTCCTGACTTTC
J: TRBJ2-5; size: -; D: -; V: TRBV2; CDR3: CASSGRGEETQYF; DNA: TGTGCCAGCAGCGGCAGGGGAGAAGAGACCCAGTACTTC
J: TRBJ1-4; size: -; D: TRBD1; V: TRBV5-4; CDR3: CASSTQGARGEKLFF; DNA: TGTGCCAGCAGCACCCAGGGGGCACGGGGTGAAAAACTGTTTTTT
J: TRBJ1-6; size: -; D: -; V: TRBV5-4; CDR3: CASSLGRSYNSPLHF; DNA: TGTGCCAGCAGCTTGGGACGGAGCTATAATTCACCCCTCCACTTT
J: TRBJ1-2; size: -; D: -; V: TRBV7-9; CDR3: CASSKAGEGDGYTF; DNA: TGTGCCAGCAGCAAGGCTGGTGAGGGCGATGGCTACACCTTC
J: TRBJ2-7; size: -; D: TRBD2; V: TRBV4-3; CDR3: CASSQGGGNYEQYF; DNA: TGCGCCAGCAGCCAAGGGGGAGGGAACTACGAGCAGTACTTC
J: TRBJ1-2; size: -; D: -; V: TRBV5-4; CDR3: CASSLLIQRGGYTF; DNA: TGTGCCAGCAGCTTGTTAATCCAAAGGGGCGGCTACACCTTC
J: TRBJ2-3; size: -; D: -; V: TRBV19; CDR3: CASSNRGFTSTDTQYF; DNA: TGTGCCAGTAGTAATAGGGGTTTCACTAGCACAGATACGCAGTATTTT
J: TRBJ2-2; size: -; D: TRBD1; V: TRBV7-3; CDR3: CASSPRQGHTGELFF; DNA: TGTGCCAGCAGCCCGCGACAGGGGCACACCGGGGAGCTGTTTTTT
J: TRBJ1-5; size: once; D: -; V: TRBV6-4; CDR3: CASSDSRGQPQHF; DNA: TGTGCCAGCAGTGACTCGAGAGGTCAGCCCCAGCATTTT
J: TRBJ2-7; size: -; D: TRBD2; V: TRBV7-2; CDR3: CASKAGVDYEQYF; DNA: TGTGCCAGCAAGGCGGGGGTGGACTACGAGCAGTACTTC
J: TRBJ2-7; size: -; D: -; V: TRBV5-5; CDR3: CASSLISGSTYEQYF; DNA: TGTGCCAGCAGCTTGATCAGCGGCTCAACCTACGAGCAGTACTTC
J: TRBJ2-4; size: -; D: TRBD2; V: TRBV3-1/TRBV3-2; CDR3: CASSQFGVTSGTKNIQYF; DNA: TGTGCCAGCAGCCAATTTGGGGTGACTAGCGGAACCAAAAACATTCAGTACTTC
J: TRBJ1-5; size: -; D: TRBD1; V: TRBV19; CDR3: CASSPGQGDQPQHF; DNA: TGTGCCAGTAGTCCGGGACAGGGCGATCAGCCCCAGCATTTT
J: TRBJ2-5; size: many; D: TRBD2; V: TRBV6-2/TRBV6-3; CDR3: CASSTRLAGEETQYF; DNA: TGTGCCAGCAGTACGAGACTAGCGGGTGAAGAGACCCAGTACTTC
J: TRBJ1-3; size: -; D: -; V: TRBV6-4; CDR3: CASSGPGDSSGNTIYF; DNA: TGTGCCAGCAGTGGACCAGGGGATAGCTCTGGAAACACCATATATTTT